The source of this T cell receptor beta chain is a study of T cell responses to AZD1222 COVID-19 vaccine. Study-wide results and caveats: In a largely white British group with more females than males, clonal diversity was possibly underestimated.

The data were produced by immunoSEQ multiplex PCR, yet TCRdb's version contains in-frame clones alone and is incomplete. The data show hundreds of thousands of clones, about 94% seen once. Pooled samples include second doses given at about 4 or 12 weeks. The V gene lost 8 bases and the J gene lost 2 bases, with 12 bases spanning the gap. The CDR3 covers 13 residues. The V gene's germline CDR1 is SNHLY and CDR2 FYNNEI. This clone was recorded only once. Its antigen remains unidentified. This receptor was identified in an adult who received the AZD1222 COVID-19 vaccine. The source was peripheral blood, collected 28 days after the second AZD1222 dose. The V gene is TRBV2, the J gene TRBJ1-2; D might be TRBD1 (6 bases). For the CDR3, the DNA is TGTGCCAGCTCTACCCAGGGGAACTATGGCTACACCTTC. This translates into CASSTQGNYGYTF. Supplemented by reference TRBV2 and TRBJ1-2, the full variable domain reads EPEVTQTPSHQVTQMGQEVILRCVPISNHLYFYWYRQILGQKVEFLVSFYNNEISEKSEIFDDQFSVERPDGSNFTLKIRSTKLEDSAMYFCASSTQGNYGYTFGSGTRLTVV.